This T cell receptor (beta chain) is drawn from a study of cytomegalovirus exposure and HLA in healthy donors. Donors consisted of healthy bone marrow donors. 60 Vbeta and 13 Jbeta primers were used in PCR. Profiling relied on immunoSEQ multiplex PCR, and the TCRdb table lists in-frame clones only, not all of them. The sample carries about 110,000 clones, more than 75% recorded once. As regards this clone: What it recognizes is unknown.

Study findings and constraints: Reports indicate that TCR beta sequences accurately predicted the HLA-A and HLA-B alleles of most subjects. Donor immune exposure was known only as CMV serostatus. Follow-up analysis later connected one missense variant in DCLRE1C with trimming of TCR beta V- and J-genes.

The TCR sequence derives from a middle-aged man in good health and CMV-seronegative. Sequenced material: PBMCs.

CDR3: CASSTRMVEDQPQHF. In DNA form, the CDR3 reads TGTGCCAGTAGTACCCGGATGGTTGAGGATCAGCCCCAGCATTTT. The chain is built from TRBV19 and TRBJ1-5; no reliable D call. Trimming pared 4 bases from V and 5 bases from J, leaving 15 bases between. The CDR3 loop spans 15 amino acids. Germline V lookup: CDR1 LNHDA, CDR2 SQIVND (reference sequence).